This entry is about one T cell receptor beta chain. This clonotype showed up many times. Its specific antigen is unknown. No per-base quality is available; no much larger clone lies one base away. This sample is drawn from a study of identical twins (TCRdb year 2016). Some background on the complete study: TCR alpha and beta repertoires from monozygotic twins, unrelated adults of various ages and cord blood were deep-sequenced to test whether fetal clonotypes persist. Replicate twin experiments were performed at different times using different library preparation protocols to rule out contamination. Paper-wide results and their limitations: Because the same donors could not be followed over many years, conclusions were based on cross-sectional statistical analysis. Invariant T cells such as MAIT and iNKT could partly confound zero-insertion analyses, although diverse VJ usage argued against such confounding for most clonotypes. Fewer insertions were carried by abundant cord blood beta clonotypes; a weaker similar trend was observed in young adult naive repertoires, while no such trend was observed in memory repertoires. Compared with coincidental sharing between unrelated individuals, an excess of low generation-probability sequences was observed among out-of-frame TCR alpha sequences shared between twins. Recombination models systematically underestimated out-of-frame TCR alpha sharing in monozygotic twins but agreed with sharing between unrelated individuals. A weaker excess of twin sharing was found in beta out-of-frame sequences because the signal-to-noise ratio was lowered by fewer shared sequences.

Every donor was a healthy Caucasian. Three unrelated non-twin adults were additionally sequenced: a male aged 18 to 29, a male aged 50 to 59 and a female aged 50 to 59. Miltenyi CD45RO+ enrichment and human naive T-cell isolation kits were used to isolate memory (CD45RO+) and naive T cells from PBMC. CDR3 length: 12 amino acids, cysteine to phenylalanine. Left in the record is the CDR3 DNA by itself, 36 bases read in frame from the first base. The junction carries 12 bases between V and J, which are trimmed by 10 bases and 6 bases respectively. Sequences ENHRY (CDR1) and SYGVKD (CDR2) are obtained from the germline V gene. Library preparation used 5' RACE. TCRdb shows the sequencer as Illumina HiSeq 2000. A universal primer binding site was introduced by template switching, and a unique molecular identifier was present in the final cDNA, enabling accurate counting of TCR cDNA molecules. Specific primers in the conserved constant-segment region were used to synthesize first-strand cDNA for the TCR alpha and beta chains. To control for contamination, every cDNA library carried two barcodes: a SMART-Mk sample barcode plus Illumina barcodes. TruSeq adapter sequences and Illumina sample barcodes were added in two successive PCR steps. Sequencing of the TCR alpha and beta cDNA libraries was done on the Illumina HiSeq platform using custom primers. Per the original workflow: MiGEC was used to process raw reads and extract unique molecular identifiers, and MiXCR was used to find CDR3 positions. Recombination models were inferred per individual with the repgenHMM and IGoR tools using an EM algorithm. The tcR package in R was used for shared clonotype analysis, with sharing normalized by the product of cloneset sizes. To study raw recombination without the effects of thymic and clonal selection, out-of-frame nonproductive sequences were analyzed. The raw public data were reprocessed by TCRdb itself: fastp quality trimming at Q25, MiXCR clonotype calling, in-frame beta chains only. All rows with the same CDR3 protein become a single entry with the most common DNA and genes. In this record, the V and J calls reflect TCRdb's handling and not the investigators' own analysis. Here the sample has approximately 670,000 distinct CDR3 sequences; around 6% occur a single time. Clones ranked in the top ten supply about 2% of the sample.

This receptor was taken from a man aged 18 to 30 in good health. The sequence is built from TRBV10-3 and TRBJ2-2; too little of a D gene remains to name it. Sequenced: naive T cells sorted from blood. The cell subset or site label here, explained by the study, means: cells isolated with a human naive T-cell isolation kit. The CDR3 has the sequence CATQSFPGELFF. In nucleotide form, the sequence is TGTGCCACCCAATCGTTCCCCGGGGAGCTGTTTTTT.